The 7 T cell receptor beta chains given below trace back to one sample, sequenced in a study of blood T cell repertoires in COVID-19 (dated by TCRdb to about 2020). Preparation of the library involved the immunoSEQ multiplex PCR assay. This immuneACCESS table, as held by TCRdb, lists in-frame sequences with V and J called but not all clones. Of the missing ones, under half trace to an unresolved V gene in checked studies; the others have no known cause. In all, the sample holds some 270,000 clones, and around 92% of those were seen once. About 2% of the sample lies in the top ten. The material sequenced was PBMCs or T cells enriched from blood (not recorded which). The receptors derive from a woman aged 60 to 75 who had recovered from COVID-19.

For the CDR3, the DNA is TGTGCCAGTAGTATGGACAGGGGGCTGGTGGGCACTGAAGCTTTCTTT. Translating gives CASSMDRGLVGTEAFF. The chain joins TRBV19 to TRBJ1-1, with 11 bases aligning to TRBD1. The CDR3 consists of 16 residues. Per germline, CDR1 LNHDA and CDR2 SQIVND (reference sequence). V gave up 3 bases and J gave up 4 bases; unmatched junction bases: 7.

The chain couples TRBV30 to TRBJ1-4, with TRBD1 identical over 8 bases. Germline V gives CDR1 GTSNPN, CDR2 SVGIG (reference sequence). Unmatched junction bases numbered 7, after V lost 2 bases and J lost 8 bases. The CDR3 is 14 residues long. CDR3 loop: CAWSPGQEGEKLFF. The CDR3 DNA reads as TGTGCCTGGAGTCCGGGACAGGAAGGAGAAAAACTGTTTTTT.

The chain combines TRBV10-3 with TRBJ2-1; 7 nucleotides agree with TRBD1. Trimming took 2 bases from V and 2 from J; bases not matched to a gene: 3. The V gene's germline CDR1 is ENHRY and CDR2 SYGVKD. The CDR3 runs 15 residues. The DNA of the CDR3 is TGTGCCATCAGTGAGGTTGGGACAGCCTACAATGAGCAGTTCTTC. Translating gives CAISEVGTAYNEQFF.

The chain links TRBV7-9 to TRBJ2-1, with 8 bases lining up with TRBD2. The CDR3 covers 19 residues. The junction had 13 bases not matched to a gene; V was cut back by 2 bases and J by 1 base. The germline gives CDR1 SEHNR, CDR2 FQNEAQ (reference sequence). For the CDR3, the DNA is TGTGCCAGCAGCTTAATTGGGCGACTAGCGCGAGGGTCCTACAATGAGCAGTTCTTC. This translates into CASSLIGRLARGSYNEQFF.

CDR3 in DNA: TGTGCCAGCGCTCGAGGACTAGAGGGGGTCACCGGGGAGCTGTTTTTT. Residues: CASARGLEGVTGELFF. This rearrangement joins TRBV28 to TRBJ2-2; D might be TRBD2 (7 bases). Trimming cost V 8 bases and J 4 bases, with 20 bases left between them. This CDR3 comprises 16 residues. CDR1 is MDHEN, CDR2 SYDVKM, per germline.

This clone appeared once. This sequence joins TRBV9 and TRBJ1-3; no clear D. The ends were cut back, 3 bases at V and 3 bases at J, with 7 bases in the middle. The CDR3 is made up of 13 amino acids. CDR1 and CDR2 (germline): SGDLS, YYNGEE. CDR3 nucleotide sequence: TGTGCCAGCAGCGCCTCCTATGGAAACACCATATATTTT. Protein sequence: CASSASYGNTIYF.

The CDR3 coding sequence is TGTGCCAGCAGTTTCCTGGGACAGGGCAAGAATGAGCAGTTCTTC. Its protein is CASSFLGQGKNEQFF. The chain couples TRBV6-5 to TRBJ2-1; TRBD1 matches at 9 bases. The CDR3 contains 15 residues. Germline V CDR1 and CDR2: MNHEY, SVGAGI. V was clipped by 4 bases and J by 7 bases; unmatched bases: 8.